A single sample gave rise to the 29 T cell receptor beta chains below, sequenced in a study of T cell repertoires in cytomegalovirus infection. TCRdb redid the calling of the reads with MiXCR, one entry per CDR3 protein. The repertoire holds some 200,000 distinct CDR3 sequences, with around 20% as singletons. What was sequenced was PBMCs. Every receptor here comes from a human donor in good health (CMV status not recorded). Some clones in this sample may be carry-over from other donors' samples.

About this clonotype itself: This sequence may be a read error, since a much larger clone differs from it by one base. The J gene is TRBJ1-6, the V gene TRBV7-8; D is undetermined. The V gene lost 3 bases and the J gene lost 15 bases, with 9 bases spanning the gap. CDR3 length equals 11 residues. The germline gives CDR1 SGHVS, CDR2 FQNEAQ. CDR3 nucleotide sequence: TGTGCCAGCAGCTTCTGGTCCTTCCTCCACTTT. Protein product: CASSFWSFLHF.

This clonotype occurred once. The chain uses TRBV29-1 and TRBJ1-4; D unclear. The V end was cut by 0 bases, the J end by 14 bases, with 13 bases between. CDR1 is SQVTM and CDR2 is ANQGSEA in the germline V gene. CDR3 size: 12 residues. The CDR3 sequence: CSVEDRPGVLFF. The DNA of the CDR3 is TGCAGCGTTGAAGATCGACCCGGGGTGCTGTTTTTT.

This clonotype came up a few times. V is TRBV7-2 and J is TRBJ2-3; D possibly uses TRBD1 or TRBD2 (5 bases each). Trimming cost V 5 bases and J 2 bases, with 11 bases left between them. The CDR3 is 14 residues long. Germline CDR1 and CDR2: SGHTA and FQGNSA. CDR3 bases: TGTGCCAGCAGCGACCGGGGCCCCACAGATACGCAGTATTTT. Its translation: CASSDRGPTDTQYF.

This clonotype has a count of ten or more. CDR3 sequence: CASSQGEVLQPQHF. CDR3 sequence (DNA): TGTGCCAGCAGTCAAGGGGAGGTACTTCAGCCCCAGCATTTT. The chain couples TRBV7-9 to TRBJ1-5; D is perhaps TRBD1 (5 bases). This CDR3 has 14 residues. Between the trimmed V and J ends, which lost 6 bases and 6 bases, there was a span of 15 bases. Germline CDR1 and CDR2: SEHNR and FQNEAQ (reference sequence). The full variable domain, rest sourced from reference TRBV7-9 and TRBJ1-5, is DTGVSQNPRHKITKRGQNVTFRCDPISEHNRLYWYRQTLGQGPEFLTYFQNEAQLEKSRLLSDRFSAERPKGSFSTLEIQRTEQGDSAMYLCASSQGEVLQPQHFGDGTRLSIL.

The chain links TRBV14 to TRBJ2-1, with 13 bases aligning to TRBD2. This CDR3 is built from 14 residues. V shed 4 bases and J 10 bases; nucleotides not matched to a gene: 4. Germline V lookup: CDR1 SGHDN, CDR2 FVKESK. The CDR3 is CASSPQGLAGEQFF. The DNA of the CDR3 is TGTGCCAGCAGCCCTCAGGGACTAGCGGGGGAGCAGTTCTTC.

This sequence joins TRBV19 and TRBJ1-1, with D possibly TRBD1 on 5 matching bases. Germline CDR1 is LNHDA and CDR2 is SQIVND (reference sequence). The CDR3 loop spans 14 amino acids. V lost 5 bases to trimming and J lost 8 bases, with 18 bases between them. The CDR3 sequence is CASSGGPPRREAFF. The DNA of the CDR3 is TGTGCCAGTAGTGGGGGACCCCCTCGACGCGAAGCTTTCTTT.

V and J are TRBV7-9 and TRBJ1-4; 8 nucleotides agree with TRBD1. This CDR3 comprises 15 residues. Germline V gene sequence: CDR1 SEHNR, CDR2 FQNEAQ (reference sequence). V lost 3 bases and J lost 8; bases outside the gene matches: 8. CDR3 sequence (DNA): TGTGCCAGCAGCTTTCCCGGGACAGGCGGGGAAAAACTGTTTTTT. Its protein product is CASSFPGTGGEKLFF.

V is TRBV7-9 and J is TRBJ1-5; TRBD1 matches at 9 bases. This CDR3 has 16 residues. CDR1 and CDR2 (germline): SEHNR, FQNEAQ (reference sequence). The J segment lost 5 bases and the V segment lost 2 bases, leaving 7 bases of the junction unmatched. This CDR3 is CASSLSRTGVHQPQHF. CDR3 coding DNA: TGTGCCAGCAGCTTATCCCGGACAGGGGTCCATCAGCCCCAGCATTTT.

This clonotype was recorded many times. The CDR3 DNA reads as TGTGCCAGTAGTGTTCCTACAGGGGGCGCGACCGGGGAGCTGTTTTTT. Amino acid sequence: CASSVPTGGATGELFF. The V gene is TRBV19, the J gene TRBJ2-2; 9 bases are shared with TRBD1. This CDR3 is 16 amino acids long. V was pared by 5 bases and J by 5 bases, with 9 bases of the junction left unmatched. Germline V gives CDR1 LNHDA, CDR2 SQIVND (reference sequence).

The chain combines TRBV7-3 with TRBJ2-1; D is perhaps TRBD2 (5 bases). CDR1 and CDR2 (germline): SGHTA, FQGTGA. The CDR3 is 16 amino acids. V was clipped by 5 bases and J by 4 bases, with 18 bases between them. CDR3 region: CASSLRSGLGYNEQFF. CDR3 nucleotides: TGTGCCAGCAGCCTCCGTTCGGGGTTGGGTTACAATGAGCAGTTCTTC.

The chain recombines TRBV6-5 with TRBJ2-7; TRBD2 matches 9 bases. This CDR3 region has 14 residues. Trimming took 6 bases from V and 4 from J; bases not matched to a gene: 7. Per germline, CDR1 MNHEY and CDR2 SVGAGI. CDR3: CASRSSGSGYEQYF. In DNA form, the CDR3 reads TGTGCCAGCAGAAGTAGCGGGAGTGGGTACGAGCAGTACTTC.

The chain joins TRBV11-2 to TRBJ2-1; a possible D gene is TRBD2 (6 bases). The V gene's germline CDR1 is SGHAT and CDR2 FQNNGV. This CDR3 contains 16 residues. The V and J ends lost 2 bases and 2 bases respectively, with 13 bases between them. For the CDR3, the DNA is TGTGCCAGCAGCTTAAATCTCGGGGGAGCCTACAATGAGCAGTTCTTC. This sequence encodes CASSLNLGGAYNEQFF.

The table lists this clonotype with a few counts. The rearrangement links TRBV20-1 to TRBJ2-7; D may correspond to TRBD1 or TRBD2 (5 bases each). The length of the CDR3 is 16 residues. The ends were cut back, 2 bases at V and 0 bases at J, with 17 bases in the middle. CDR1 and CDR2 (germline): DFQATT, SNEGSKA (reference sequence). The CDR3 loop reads CSARPSGTQLSYEQYF. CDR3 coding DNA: TGCAGTGCTAGACCATCCGGGACGCAGCTCTCCTACGAGCAGTACTTC.

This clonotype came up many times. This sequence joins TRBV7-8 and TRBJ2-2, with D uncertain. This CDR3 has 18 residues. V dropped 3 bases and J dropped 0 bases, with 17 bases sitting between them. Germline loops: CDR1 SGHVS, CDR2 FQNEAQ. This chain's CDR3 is CASSLGLPGSSNTGELFF. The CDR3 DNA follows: TGTGCCAGCAGCTTGGGATTACCCGGGTCATCGAACACCGGGGAGCTGTTTTTT.

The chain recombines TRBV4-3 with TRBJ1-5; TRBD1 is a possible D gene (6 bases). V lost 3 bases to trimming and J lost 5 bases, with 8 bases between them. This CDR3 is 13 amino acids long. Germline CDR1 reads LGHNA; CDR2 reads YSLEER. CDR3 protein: CASSHAGDQPQHF. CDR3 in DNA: TGCGCCAGCAGCCACGCAGGGGATCAGCCCCAGCATTTT.

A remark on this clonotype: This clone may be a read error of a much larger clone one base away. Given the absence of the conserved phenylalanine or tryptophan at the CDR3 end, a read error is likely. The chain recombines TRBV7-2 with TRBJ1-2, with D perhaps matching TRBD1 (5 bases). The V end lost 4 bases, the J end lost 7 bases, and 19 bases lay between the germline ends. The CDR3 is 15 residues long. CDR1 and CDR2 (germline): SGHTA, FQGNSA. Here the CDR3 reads CASSSPSLQVAGYTS. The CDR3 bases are TGTGCCAGCAGCTCCCCGTCTTTACAGGTGGCTGGCTACACCTCC.

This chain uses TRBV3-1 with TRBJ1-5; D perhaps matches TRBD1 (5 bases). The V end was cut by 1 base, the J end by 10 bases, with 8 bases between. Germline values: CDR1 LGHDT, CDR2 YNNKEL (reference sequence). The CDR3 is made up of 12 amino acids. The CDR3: CASSQAQGPQHF. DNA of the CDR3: TGTGCCAGCAGCCAAGCCCAGGGTCCCCAGCATTTT.

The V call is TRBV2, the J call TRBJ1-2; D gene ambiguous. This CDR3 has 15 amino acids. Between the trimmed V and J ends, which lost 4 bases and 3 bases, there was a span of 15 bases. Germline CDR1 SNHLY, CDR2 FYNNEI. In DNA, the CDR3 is TGTGCCAGCAGTGGATATTCTACAGAATACTATGGCTACACCTTC. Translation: CASSGYSTEYYGYTF.

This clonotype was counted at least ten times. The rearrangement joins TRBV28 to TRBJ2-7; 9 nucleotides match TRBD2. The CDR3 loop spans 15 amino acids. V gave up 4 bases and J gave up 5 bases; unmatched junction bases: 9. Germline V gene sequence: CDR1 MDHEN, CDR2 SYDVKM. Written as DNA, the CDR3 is TGTGCCAGCAGTTCCCCTTTAGCGGGAGATCACGAGCAGTACTTC. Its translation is CASSSPLAGDHEQYF.

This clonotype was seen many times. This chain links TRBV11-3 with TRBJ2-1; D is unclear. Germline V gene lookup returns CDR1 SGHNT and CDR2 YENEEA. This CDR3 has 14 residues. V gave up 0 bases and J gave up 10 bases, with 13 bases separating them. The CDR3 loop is CASSLESFTDEQFF. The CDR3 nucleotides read TGTGCCAGCAGCTTAGAATCCTTTACCGACGAGCAGTTCTTC. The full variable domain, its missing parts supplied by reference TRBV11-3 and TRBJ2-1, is EAGVVQSPRYKIIEKKQPVAFWCNPISGHNTLYWYLQNLGQGPELLIRYENEEAVDDSQLPKDRFSAERLKGVDSTLKIQPAELGDSAVYLCASSLESFTDEQFFGPGTRLTVL.

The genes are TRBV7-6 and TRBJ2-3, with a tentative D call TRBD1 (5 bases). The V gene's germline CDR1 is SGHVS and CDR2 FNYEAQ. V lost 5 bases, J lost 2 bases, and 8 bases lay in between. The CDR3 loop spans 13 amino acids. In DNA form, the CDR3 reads TGTGCCAGCAGCCCAGGGCCCACAGATACGCAGTATTTT. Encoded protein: CASSPGPTDTQYF.

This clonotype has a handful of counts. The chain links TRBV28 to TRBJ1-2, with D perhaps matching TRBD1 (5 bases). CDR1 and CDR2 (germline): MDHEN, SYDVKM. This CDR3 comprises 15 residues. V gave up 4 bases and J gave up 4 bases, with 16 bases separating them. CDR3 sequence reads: CASSSAGPGVYGYTF. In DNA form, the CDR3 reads TGTGCCAGCAGTTCTGCGGGACCGGGAGTCTATGGCTACACCTTC.

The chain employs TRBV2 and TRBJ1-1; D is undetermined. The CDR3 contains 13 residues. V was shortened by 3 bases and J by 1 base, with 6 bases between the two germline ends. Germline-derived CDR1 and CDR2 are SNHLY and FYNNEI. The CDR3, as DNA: TGTGCCAGCAGTGACATTCCGAACACTGAAGCTTTCTTT. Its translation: CASSDIPNTEAFF.

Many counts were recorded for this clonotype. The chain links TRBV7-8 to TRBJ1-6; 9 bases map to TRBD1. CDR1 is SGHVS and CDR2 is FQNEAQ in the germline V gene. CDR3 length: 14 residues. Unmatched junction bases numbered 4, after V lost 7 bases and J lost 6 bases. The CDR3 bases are TGTGCCAGCAATCACAGGGGGCTTAATTCACCCCTCCACTTT. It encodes CASNHRGLNSPLHF.

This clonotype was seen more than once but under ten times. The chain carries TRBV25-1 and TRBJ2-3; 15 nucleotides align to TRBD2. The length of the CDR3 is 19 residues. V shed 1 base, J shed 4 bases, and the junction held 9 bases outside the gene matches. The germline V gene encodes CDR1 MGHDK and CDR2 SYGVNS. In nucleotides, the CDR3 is TGTGCCAGCAGTGAATCTCTCGGGACTAGCGGGAGGTTAGCAGATACGCAGTATTTT. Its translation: CASSESLGTSGRLADTQYF.

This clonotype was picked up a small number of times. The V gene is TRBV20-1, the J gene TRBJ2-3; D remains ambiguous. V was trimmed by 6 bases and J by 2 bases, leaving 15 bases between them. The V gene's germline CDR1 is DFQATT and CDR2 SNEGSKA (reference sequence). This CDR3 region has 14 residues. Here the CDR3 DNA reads TGCAGTGCGACTTCGGGCGGAAACACAGATACGCAGTATTTT. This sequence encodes CSATSGGNTDTQYF.

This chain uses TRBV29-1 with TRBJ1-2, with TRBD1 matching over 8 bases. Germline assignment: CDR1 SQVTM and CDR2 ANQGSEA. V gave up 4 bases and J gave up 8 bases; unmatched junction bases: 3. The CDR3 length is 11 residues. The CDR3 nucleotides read TGCAGCGTTGCCACAGGGGGGGGCTACACCTTC. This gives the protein CSVATGGGYTF.

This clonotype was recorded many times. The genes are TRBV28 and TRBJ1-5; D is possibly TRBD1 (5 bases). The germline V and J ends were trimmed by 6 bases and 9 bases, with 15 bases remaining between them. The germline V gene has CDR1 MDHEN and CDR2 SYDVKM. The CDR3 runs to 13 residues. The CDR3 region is CASSIDSVRPQHF. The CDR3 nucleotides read TGTGCCAGCAGCATAGACAGCGTGAGGCCCCAGCATTTT.

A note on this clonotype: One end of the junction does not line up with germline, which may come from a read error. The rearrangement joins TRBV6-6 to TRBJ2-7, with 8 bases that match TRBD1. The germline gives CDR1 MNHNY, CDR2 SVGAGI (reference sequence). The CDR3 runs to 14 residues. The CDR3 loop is CASTQRPGQEGLNF. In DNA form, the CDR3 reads TGTGCCAGCACTCAGAGACCGGGACAGGAAGGTTTGAACTTC.